This T cell receptor beta chain was documented in a study of PD-1 blockade in classical Hodgkin lymphoma. The time point denotes: cycle 4 day 1 (C4D1), after more than 5 weeks of nivolumab. Brentuximab vedotin exposure varied among the patients, all of whom had relapsed after autologous stem cell transplantation. This clone has only a few counts. Its target is not known. Germline CDR1 is LGHNA and CDR2 is YNFKEQ. The CDR3 spans 13 residues. V was cut by 0 bases and J by 1 base, with 4 bases left in between. Study-wide findings and caveats: Newly diagnosed patients were reported to exhibit reduced baseline TCR diversity relative to healthy donors. Differences between repertoires have undefined causes, possibly disease activity or prior therapy. By C4D1, diversity of CD4+ TCRs had risen significantly, whereas that of CD8+ TCRs had not.

Clones were read by immunoSEQ multiplex PCR, and TCRdb kept only the in-frame ones, dropping some. The repertoire holds about 64,000 clones, with about 92% as singletons. The TCR originated in a human donor with classical Hodgkin lymphoma. This sequence joins TRBV4-2 and TRBJ2-7; D not resolved. The material was peripheral blood mononuclear cells (PBMCs), obtained before the fourth cycle of nivolumab. In DNA, the CDR3 is TGTGCCAGCAGCCAAGACGGGTCCTACGAGCAGTACTTC. Its translation: CASSQDGSYEQYF.